The clone carrying this TCR beta chain occurred many times. Its antigen remains unknown. The data derive from a study of T cells in Graves' hyperthyroidism and ophthalmopathy. The CDR3 is 14 amino acids. Trimming took 2 bases from V and 5 from J, leaving 12 bases between them. Germline CDR1 reads MNHNS; CDR2 reads SASEGT. Overall study results and limits: In simple terms, a model built on 13 V-J features told ophthalmopathy apart from stable hyperthyroidism. Peripheral blood also featured most of the thyroid clonotypes expanded above 0.001.

Patients affected by ophthalmopathy presented a Clinical Activity Score of at least 3, a NOSPECS grade of at least 4, and disease duration below 3 months. Lactation, pregnancy, other autoimmune disease or uncontrolled infection led to exclusion of patients. The TCR beta CDR3 regions underwent amplification using RNA transcripts as the source. The HTBI primer set served for first-round RT-PCR of the TCR CDR3. TCRdb called the multiplex PCR reads again in MiXCR, with one record for every CDR3 protein. The repertoire holds nearly 250,000 distinct CDR3 sequences, with roughly 17% as singletons. The sequenced sample consisted of blood. The TCR was taken from a woman between 18 and 29 years old with Graves' ophthalmopathy. The chain uses TRBV6-1 and TRBJ1-2; a possible D gene is TRBD1 (5 bases). The DNA for the CDR3 is TGTGCCAGCAGTGAAACAGGTTCATGGTATGGCTACACCTTC. It is translated as CASSETGSWYGYTF.